This T cell receptor beta chain was retrieved from a study of molecular identifiers for immune sequencing clone quantification. General study points: In naive cells, under 1% of molecules belonged to clones above 20 RNA copies, against over 98% in effector cells.

J gave up 0 bases and V 6 bases, and 5 bases lay outside the gene matches. This CDR3 has 15 residues. Germline V CDR1 and CDR2: MNHEY, SVGAGI. Using 10%, 30% or 50% RNA, naive CD8 libraries were derived from about 20,000 to 1,000,000 sorted cells. Sorting isolated naive CD8 T cells as CD8+CD4-CCR7+CD45RA+ events. MiXCR, applied by TCRdb to the PCR reads, yields one record per CDR3 protein. The table shows about 320,000 distinct CDR3 sequences, with under 25% occurring only once. Of note for this clonotype: Its specificity is not known.

Sequencing used naive CD8+ T cells from blood, with Jurkat cell RNA spiked in. The subset was: FACS-sorted CD8+CD4-CCR7+CD45RA+ naive T cells. The receptor comes from a human donor in good health. Some libraries in this study had Jurkat cell RNA spiked in. The chain employs TRBV6-5 and TRBJ2-7; 10 positions agree with TRBD2. Written as DNA, the CDR3 is TGTGCCAGCAGACTTAGCGGGGGGATCTCCTACGAGCAGTACTTC. Residues: CASRLSGGISYEQYF.